What follows describes a single TCR beta chain. Antigen unknown. The data originate from a study of T cell responses to AZD1222 COVID-19 vaccine. Findings and limits, study-wide: Donors were mostly white British, more females; clonal diversity possibly underestimated.

The V end lost 2 bases, the J end lost 3 bases, and 12 bases lay between the germline ends. The CDR3 is 15 residues long. Germline CDR1 SGHKS, CDR2 YYEKEE (reference sequence). Produced via immunoSEQ multiplex PCR; TCRdb's table is partial and in-frame only. The table shows under 150,000 clones, with approximately 90% occurring only once. The sequence was collected from an adult in good health. The chain employs TRBV5-5 and TRBJ1-3; D is uncertain. The sequencing used peripheral blood, collected on day 0 of AZD1222 vaccination. DNA for the CDR3: TGTGCCAGCAGCTTTGGGTCTAGCTTTGGAAACACCATATATTTT. Protein product: CASSFGSSFGNTIYF.